The clone carrying this T cell receptor (beta chain) has at least ten counts. What it recognizes is unknown. This specimen comes from a study of response to subunit inactivated influenza vaccine. General study results and limits: Only a handful of new T cells, the authors suggested, are recruited with each seasonal influenza vaccination.

CDR3 length: 16 residues. Germline values: CDR1 MNHEY, CDR2 SVGEGT. Trimming removed 6 bases from V and 0 bases from J, with 15 bases in between. Each CDR3 protein gets one entry after TCRdb re-called the RT-PCR reads with MiXCR. This sample yields about 570,000 distinct CDR3 sequences, of which around 11% are seen a single time; roughly a tenth belongs to the top ten. This sample comprised PBMCs from blood, obtained on the day of vaccination. This receptor was obtained from a man aged 50 to 60 who received an inactivated influenza vaccine. The chain couples TRBV6-2 or TRBV6-3 to TRBJ1-3, with D perhaps matching TRBD1 (5 bases). CDR3 DNA: TGTGCCAGCAGCAATGGACGGGGGAGCTCTGGAAACACCATATATTTT. Translation: CASSNGRGSSGNTIYF.